The 17 T cell receptor beta chains reported below all come from one sample, sequenced in a study of PD-1 blockade in classical Hodgkin lymphoma. Clones were read by immunoSEQ multiplex PCR, and TCRdb kept only the in-frame ones, dropping some. The sample consists of about 85,000 clones, nearly 95% of them appearing once. Relapse was seen in all patients after autologous stem cell transplantation, and brentuximab vedotin exposure was variable. The material sequenced was peripheral blood mononuclear cells (PBMCs), taken before the second cycle of nivolumab. These receptors came from a human donor with classical Hodgkin lymphoma.

The chain has TRBV4-1 and TRBJ2-3; perhaps TRBD2 as D (5 bases). The CDR3 has 15 amino acids. CDR1 is MGHRA, CDR2 YSYEKL, per germline. The germline V and J ends were trimmed by 1 base and 2 bases, with 10 bases remaining between them. The CDR3 nucleotides read TGCGCCAGCAGCCAAGGGGCGGGCTCCACAGATACGCAGTATTTT. It codes for CASSQGAGSTDTQYF.

Only one count was recorded for this clone. CDR3 DNA: TGTGCCTGGAGTGTGTTCTCCTACGAGCAGTACTTC. It yields the protein CAWSVFSYEQYF. This chain links TRBV30 with TRBJ2-7; D remains unclear. The CDR3 spans 12 residues. CDR1 is GTSNPN and CDR2 is SVGIG in the germline V gene (reference sequence). With 0 bases removed from V and 0 bases from J, the gap between germline ends came to 3 bases.

The chain has TRBV30 and TRBJ2-7, with D perhaps assigned TRBD1 or TRBD2 (5 bases each). Per germline, CDR1 GTSNPN and CDR2 SVGIG (reference sequence). This CDR3 has 14 residues. The ends were cut back, 3 bases at V and 6 bases at J, with 18 bases in the middle. CDR3 nucleotides: TGTGCCTGGAGAGATTTGAGGGGCGGCCTCGAGCAGTACTTC. Protein sequence: CAWRDLRGGLEQYF.

The V gene is TRBV30, the J gene TRBJ1-6; 7 bases fit TRBD1. V lost 6 bases to trimming and J lost 5 bases; unmatched junction nucleotides: 4. The CDR3 spans 13 residues. Germline CDR1 GTSNPN, CDR2 SVGIG (reference sequence). The DNA of the CDR3 is TGTGCCTGCGCCGGGACAGATAATTCACCCCTCCACTTT. Translated, it gives CACAGTDNSPLHF.

This chain uses TRBV7-3 with TRBJ2-2; 8 bases fit TRBD2. J was trimmed by 1 base and V by 4 bases; bases with no gene match: 14. CDR1 is SGHTA and CDR2 is FQGTGA in the germline V gene. The CDR3 covers 19 residues. The CDR3 here is CASSSAGTSVSMNTGELFF. The CDR3 coding sequence is TGTGCCAGCAGCTCAGCCGGGACTAGTGTTAGCATGAACACCGGGGAGCTGTTTTTT. Supplemented by reference TRBV7-3 and TRBJ2-2, the full variable domain reads GAGVSQTPSNKVTEKGKYVELRCDPISGHTALYWYRQSLGQGPEFLIYFQGTGAADDSGLPNDRFFAVRPEGSVSTLKIQRTERGDSAVYLCASSSAGTSVSMNTGELFFGEGSRLTVL.

This clone was counted a single time. The chain carries TRBV6-5 and TRBJ1-2; D is possibly TRBD1 (5 bases). The CDR3 extends over 14 amino acids. Germline CDR1 MNHEY, CDR2 SVGAGI. V lost 0 bases, J lost 8 bases, and 13 bases lay in between. The DNA of the CDR3 is TGTGCCAGCAGTTACTCGATAGTACAGGAAGGCTACACCTTC. Translated: CASSYSIVQEGYTF.

The chain is built from TRBV5-4 and TRBJ1-4; D possibly corresponds to TRBD1 (6 bases). Germline lookup yields CDR1 SGHNT and CDR2 YYREEE (reference sequence). V lost 4 bases and J 7 bases, leaving 14 bases between the germline ends. The CDR3 spans 14 residues. CDR3 in DNA: TGTGCCAGCAGCCCTCGTGGGGGCAGTGAAAAACTGTTTTTT. It encodes CASSPRGGSEKLFF.

This clone was detected only once. The chain combines TRBV7-9 with TRBJ1-5; D gene unclear. CDR1 is SEHNR and CDR2 is FQNEAQ in the germline V gene (reference sequence). Trimming left V 5 bases short and J 9 bases short, with 11 bases between. There are 12 residues in the CDR3. This chain's CDR3 is CASSPGTAPQHF. The DNA of the CDR3 is TGTGCCAGCAGCCCCGGAACGGCGCCCCAGCATTTT.

The chain uses TRBV27 and TRBJ2-1, with a weak D call TRBD1 (7 bases). The V end lost 8 bases, the J end lost 6 bases, and 17 bases lay between the germline ends. The length of the CDR3 is 14 residues. CDR1 is MNHEY, CDR2 SMNVEV, per germline (reference sequence). CDR3 sequence reads: CASAPGGRPNEQFF. In nucleotides, the CDR3 is TGTGCCAGCGCCCCAGGGGGGCGACCCAATGAGCAGTTCTTC.

V gene TRBV6-1 combines with J gene TRBJ1-4, with a possible D match to TRBD1 (5 bases). The CDR3 has 14 amino acids. CDR1 is MNHNS, CDR2 SASEGT, per germline. The V end lost 1 base, the J end lost 8 bases, and 11 bases lay between the germline ends. The CDR3 spells CASSEGGVGEKLFF. CDR3 sequence (DNA): TGTGCCAGCAGTGAAGGGGGGGTTGGAGAAAAACTGTTTTTT.

The chain combines TRBV9 with TRBJ2-1; no definite D call. The germline V gene encodes CDR1 SGDLS and CDR2 YYNGEE. The V and J ends lost 2 bases and 3 bases respectively, with 15 bases between them. The CDR3 contains 16 residues. The CDR3, as DNA: TGTGCCAGCAGCGTCCCTAAGGGAACACACTACAATGAGCAGTTCTTC. It is translated as CASSVPKGTHYNEQFF.

The chain recombines TRBV6-1 with TRBJ2-7; 7 bases are a match to TRBD2. Losses at the gene ends were 4 bases for V and 7 bases for J; bases not matched to a gene: 10. Germline V lookup: CDR1 MNHNS, CDR2 SASEGT. This CDR3 has 14 residues. CDR3 sequence (DNA): TGTGCCAGCAGTGCACTCGCGCAAGCGGGGGAGCAGTACTTC. Its translation is CASSALAQAGEQYF.

V is TRBV29-1 and J is TRBJ2-2, with a possible D match to TRBD1 (6 bases). This CDR3 is 15 amino acids long. CDR1 and CDR2 from the germline V gene are SQVTM and ANQGSEA. Trimming took 3 bases from V and 5 from J, leaving 16 bases between them. DNA of the CDR3: TGCAGCGTTGATACCGGGGCACAGGGAACCGGGGAGCTGTTTTTT. Its translation is CSVDTGAQGTGELFF.

With respect to this clone: Different DNA sequences within this sample yield the same CDR3. The V call is TRBV5-1, the J call TRBJ2-7; no firm D call. Germline V gene sequence: CDR1 SGHRS, CDR2 YFSETQ. Trimming cost V 2 bases and J 2 bases, with 11 bases left between them. The CDR3 spans 14 residues. In nucleotides, the CDR3 is TGCGCCAGCAGCTTTGACTCGACCACCTACGAGCAGTACTTC. This translates into CASSFDSTTYEQYF.

The rearrangement links TRBV27 to TRBJ1-5; no definite D call. Trimming removed 10 bases from V and 1 base from J, with 20 bases in between. CDR1 and CDR2 from the germline V gene are MNHEY and SMNVEV (reference sequence). The length of the CDR3 is 16 residues. The chain's CDR3 is CATTRFFETSNQPQHF. In nucleotides, the CDR3 is TGTGCCACCACTCGATTTTTTGAGACAAGCAATCAGCCCCAGCATTTT.

J is TRBJ1-2 and V is TRBV5-4; D gene unclear. The CDR3 is made up of 13 amino acids. V was clipped by 0 bases and J by 2 bases, with 5 bases between them. CDR1 is SGHNT and CDR2 is YYREEE in the germline V gene (reference sequence). The CDR3 nucleotides are TGTGCCAGCAGCTTGGACCAAAACTATGGCTACACCTTC. It specifies CASSLDQNYGYTF.

J is TRBJ1-1 and V is TRBV9; no clear D. Germline CDR1 and CDR2: SGDLS and YYNGEE. The CDR3 covers 18 residues. Trimming stripped 1 base from V and 2 bases from J, with 21 bases between. This CDR3 reads CASSVIPPRIGLNTEAFF. The CDR3 DNA reads as TGTGCCAGCAGCGTAATCCCCCCGAGGATAGGCCTTAACACTGAAGCTTTCTTT.